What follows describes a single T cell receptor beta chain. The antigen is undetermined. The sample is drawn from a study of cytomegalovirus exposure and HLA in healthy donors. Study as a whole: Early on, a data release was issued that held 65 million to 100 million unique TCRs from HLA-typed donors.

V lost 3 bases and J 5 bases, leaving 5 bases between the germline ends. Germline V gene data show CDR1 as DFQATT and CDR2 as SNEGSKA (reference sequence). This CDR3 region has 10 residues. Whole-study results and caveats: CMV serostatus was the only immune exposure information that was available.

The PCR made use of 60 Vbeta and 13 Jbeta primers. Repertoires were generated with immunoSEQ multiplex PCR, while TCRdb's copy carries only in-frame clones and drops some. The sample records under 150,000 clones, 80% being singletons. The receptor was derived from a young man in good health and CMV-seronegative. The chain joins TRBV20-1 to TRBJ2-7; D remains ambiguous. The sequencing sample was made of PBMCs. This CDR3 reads CSASGHEQYF. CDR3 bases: TGCAGTGCTAGTGGGCACGAGCAGTACTTC.